Listed below are T cell receptor beta chains from one sample, sequenced in a study of technical replicates of blood from several donors. Repertoires were generated with immunoSEQ multiplex PCR, while TCRdb's copy carries only in-frame clones and drops some. The sample lists some 14,000 clones, 84% occurring once. Input material: PBMCs. These receptors were collected from a human donor in good health. CDR3s include the opening cysteine and the closing phenylalanine or tryptophan. A D gene is named only where the DNA matches it firmly. Size is omitted from some rows. Given values are once, few, many or a class for expanded clones.

cdr3_nt,cdr3_aa,v_call,j_call,d_call,clone_size
TGTGCCAGCAGCACCGACAGGCTAAATGGCTACACCTTC,CASSTDRLNGYTF,TRBV7-9,TRBJ1-2,-,-
TGTGCCAGCAGCCCGGGGACTAGCGGGAGGGCTAATGAGCAGTTCTTC,CASSPGTSGRANEQFF,TRBV5-4,TRBJ2-1,TRBD2,-
TGTGCCAGCAGCGGAGATCCGGTCAGTGGCGGCGAGGACACTGAAGCTTTCTTT,CASSGDPVSGGEDTEAFF,TRBV9,TRBJ1-1,-,-
TGTGCCAGCAGTGTAGGACAGAAACAAGAGACCCAGTACTTC,CASSVGQKQETQYF,TRBV2,TRBJ2-5,-,-
TGCAGCGTCCGGACAGGGGAGGGCACTGAAGCTTTCTTT,CSVRTGEGTEAFF,TRBV29-1,TRBJ1-1,TRBD1,-
TGCAGCGTTGAAGTGCCGGCGGGGTGGGAAGCTTTCTTT,CSVEVPAGWEAFF,TRBV29-1,TRBJ1-1,-,-
TGTGCCAGCAGCGTAGGACAGGGGGCCCCTTACGAGCAGTACTTC,CASSVGQGAPYEQYF,TRBV9,TRBJ2-7,TRBD1,-
TGTGCCAGTAGTATCGGTCTTGGCTACACCTTC,CASSIGLGYTF,TRBV19,TRBJ1-2,-,-
TGTGCCTCCTCACGAGTGGAGGTCGAAGATGAGCAGTTCTTC,CASSRVEVEDEQFF,TRBV30,TRBJ2-1,-,-
TGTGCCAGCAGTGGATTGGGACTAGCAGACTACGAGCAGTACTTC,CASSGLGLADYEQYF,TRBV28,TRBJ2-7,TRBD2,-
TGTGCCAGCAGCACACAGCTCAACAGGGTCTGGGGCCAGGTCGGGGAGCTGTTTTTT,CASSTQLNRVWGQVGELFF,TRBV28,TRBJ2-2,-,-
TGTGCCTCGGCCCGGGGCTCTGGGGCCAACGTCCTGACTTTC,CASARGSGANVLTF,TRBV30,TRBJ2-6,-,-
TGTGCCAGCAGTTTAGCAGGGGCTGCATCTGGGGCCAACGTCCTGACTTTC,CASSLAGAASGANVLTF,TRBV27,TRBJ2-6,-,-
TGTGCCAGCAGCTTATCTCCGGACAGTGCCACCGGGGAGCTGTTTTTT,CASSLSPDSATGELFF,TRBV7-9,TRBJ2-2,-,-
TGTGCCAGCAGCTTAGAGGCGCAGGGAACCGGGGAGCTGTTTTTT,CASSLEAQGTGELFF,TRBV7-2,TRBJ2-2,-,few
TGTGCCATCAGTGAGTCTTCGGTGCTAGCGGGAGAAGGGAACGAGCAGTACTTC,CAISESSVLAGEGNEQYF,TRBV10-3,TRBJ2-7,TRBD2,-
TGTGCCAGCTCTCCTAATGGACTAGCGGGAGGGGAAGATACGCAGTATTTT,CASSPNGLAGGEDTQYF,TRBV18,TRBJ2-3,TRBD2,-
TGTGCCAGCAGCTTCGGGACAGGAGGTCAGCCCCAGCATTTT,CASSFGTGGQPQHF,TRBV7-2,TRBJ1-5,TRBD1,-
TGTGCCAGCAGCAGGGCGAGTTACGAGCAGTACTTC,CASSRASYEQYF,TRBV2,TRBJ2-7,-,once
TGTGCCAGCAGCTTCGGGCTAGCGGGACAGGAGCAGTACTTC,CASSFGLAGQEQYF,TRBV11-2,TRBJ2-7,TRBD2,-
TGCAGCGTTGGTGGCATGAACACTGAAGCTTTCTTT,CSVGGMNTEAFF,TRBV29-1,TRBJ1-1,-,-
TGTGCCACCAGCCCTACTAGCGGGAGTGGCGCAGATACGCAGTATTTT,CATSPTSGSGADTQYF,TRBV15,TRBJ2-3,TRBD2,-
TGTGCCAGTAGTATTGGATCAGGGGGCGGCTACGAGCAGTACTTC,CASSIGSGGGYEQYF,TRBV19,TRBJ2-7,TRBD1,-
TGTGCCAGCCGTTCTAGCGGGAGTTTGGATGAGCAGTTCTTC,CASRSSGSLDEQFF,TRBV19,TRBJ2-1,TRBD2,-
TGTGCCAGCTCACGAAGCGGGAGTGTAGAGACCCAGTACTTC,CASSRSGSVETQYF,TRBV18,TRBJ2-5,TRBD2,-
TGTGCCAGCAGTCTAGCGGGAGCGGCCTACGAGCAGTACTTC,CASSLAGAAYEQYF,TRBV27,TRBJ2-7,TRBD2,-
TGTGCCAGCAGTTCAGGGGGCGGAGCGGGCGAGCAGTACTTC,CASSSGGGAGEQYF,TRBV28,TRBJ2-7,TRBD1,few
TGCGCCAGCAGCTTGGGAGCAGGGGGCGCAGGGCAGCCCCAGCATTTT,CASSLGAGGAGQPQHF,TRBV5-1,TRBJ1-5,TRBD1,-
TGTGCCAGCAGTTCAACTGGACAGGGAGCGGGCACTGAAGCTTTCTTT,CASSSTGQGAGTEAFF,TRBV28,TRBJ1-1,TRBD1,-
TGTGCCAGCACAGGGCTCGGAAGAAAGACCCAGTACTTC,CASTGLGRKTQYF,TRBV2,TRBJ2-5,-,-
TGTGCCAGCAGCAGGGGGTACGCGAACACTGAAGCTTTCTTT,CASSRGYANTEAFF,TRBV7-8,TRBJ1-1,-,-
TGCGCCAGCGGCACTAGCTGGTACGAGCAGTACTTC,CASGTSWYEQYF,TRBV5-1,TRBJ2-7,-,once
TGTGCCAGCCATTTAGCGGAGACTTACAATGAGCAGTTCTTC,CASHLAETYNEQFF,TRBV7-8,TRBJ2-1,-,-
TGTGCCAGCAGTCCTGGCGGGGAGCGCATCGCCAACGTCCTGACTTTC,CASSPGGERIANVLTF,TRBV28,TRBJ2-6,-,-
TGTGCCAGCAGCTTACGGACAGAACTCACTGAAGCTTTCTTT,CASSLRTELTEAFF,TRBV4-2,TRBJ1-1,-,few
TGTGCCAGCTCACCAAGAGGGTACAATGAGCAGTTCTTC,CASSPRGYNEQFF,TRBV18,TRBJ2-1,-,once
TGTGCCAGCAGTTCGACGGGCTACGAGCAGTACTTC,CASSSTGYEQYF,TRBV27,TRBJ2-7,-,-
TGTGCCAGCAGCTTAAGCGGGTCTGGTACGCAGTATTTT,CASSLSGSGTQYF,TRBV7-3,TRBJ2-3,-,-
TGCAGTGCCTCGACATATGGCTACACCTTC,CSASTYGYTF,TRBV20-1,TRBJ1-2,-,few
TGTGCCAGTAGTGATCTTGGACTCCTCTCTGGAAACACCATATATTTT,CASSDLGLLSGNTIYF,TRBV19,TRBJ1-3,-,-
TGTGCCAGCAGCATAGCGGGGACTACAGATACGCAGTATTTT,CASSIAGTTDTQYF,TRBV9,TRBJ2-3,TRBD2,-
TGTGCCAGTAGTATAAGCCATTATAGCAATCAGCCCCAGCATTTT,CASSISHYSNQPQHF,TRBV19,TRBJ1-5,-,-
TGTGCCAGCAGCTTAGGGGGGCTGCCCTACAATGAGCAGTTCTTC,CASSLGGLPYNEQFF,TRBV11-2,TRBJ2-1,-,-
TGTGCCAGCAGCTTGGGGGTTCCAGGGGCAGGGACTGAAGCTTTCTTT,CASSLGVPGAGTEAFF,TRBV5-6,TRBJ1-1,-,few
TGTGCCAGCAGCTCCCTAGCGGGAGCTATTGAGACCCAGTACTTC,CASSSLAGAIETQYF,TRBV5-5,TRBJ2-5,TRBD2,-
TGCGCCAGCAGCTCCCAGGGGGCCACCGGGGAGCTGTTTTTT,CASSSQGATGELFF,TRBV5-1,TRBJ2-2,TRBD1,-
TGTGCCAGCAGCTCCAGACTAGCGGGAGGGGGGGCAGATACGCAGTATTTT,CASSSRLAGGGADTQYF,TRBV7-8,TRBJ2-3,TRBD2,once